This TCR beta chain was identified during a study of CD8+ T cells in alopecia areata. Study background: Those patients who were treated received oral tofacitinib, which was given at 5 to 10 mg twice daily for moderate-to-severe alopecia areata. Tofacitinib ran 6 to 18 months, followed by 6 months off drug. Study-wide findings and caveats: During tofacitinib treatment, many expanded lesional clones remained in scalp and blood.

Once RNA had been extracted, it was reverse transcribed into cDNA to act as the sequencing template. Measured with immunoSEQ multiplex PCR; TCRdb has only the in-frame clones, and not every one. The sample lists some 190,000 clones, roughly three fifths occurring once. Note on this clone: Its antigen is unidentified. Other DNA sequences within the sample encode an identical CDR3.

As to treatment: oral pan-JAK inhibitor, 5-10 mg twice daily. This CDR3 comprises 11 residues. The germline V and J ends were trimmed by 3 bases and 1 base, with 3 bases remaining between them. The V gene's germline CDR1 is GTSNPN and CDR2 SVGIG (reference sequence). The V gene is TRBV30, the J gene TRBJ1-1; D is uncertain. The clonotype originates from a human donor with alopecia areata. The sample consisted of CD4+ T cells sorted from blood, taken between weeks 43 and 45, from a patient treated with tofacitinib. This CDR3 reads CAWRENTEAFF. DNA of the CDR3: TGTGCCTGGAGGGAGAACACTGAAGCTTTCTTT. Supplemented by reference TRBV30 and TRBJ1-1, the full variable domain reads SQTIHQWPATLVQPVGSPLSLECTVEGTSNPNLYWYRQAAGRGLQLLFYSVGIGQISSEVPQNLSASRPQDRQFILSSKKLLLSDSGFYLCAWRENTEAFFGQGTRLTVV.